Listed here are 32 T cell receptor beta chains from one sample, sequenced in a study of T-cell reconstitution after alpha-beta-depleted transplantation in children. TCRbeta library preparation incorporated unique molecular identifiers. TCRdb used MiXCR to reprocess the PCR reads, holding one entry per CDR3 protein. Altogether 600,000 to 700,000 distinct CDR3 sequences are present, 10% to 15% being singletons, with the ten largest covering 0.79%. The input for sequencing was PBMCs, taken before TCRalphabeta/CD19-depleted stem cell transplant. The source of these receptors is a girl aged 2 to 9 with congenital amegakaryocytic thrombocytopenia, due to receive a stem cell transplant.

This clonotype was seen many times. The chain joins TRBV29-1 to TRBJ1-2, with 8 bases fitting TRBD1. The germline V gene encodes CDR1 SQVTM and CDR2 ANQGSEA. The CDR3 covers 13 residues. Unmatched junction bases numbered 11, after V lost 7 bases and J lost 7 bases. The CDR3 reads CSAPGQGLSGYTF. The CDR3 bases are TGCAGCGCACCAGGACAGGGCTTGAGTGGCTACACCTTC.

The table lists this clonotype with many counts. The gene calls are TRBV29-1 and TRBJ2-7, with unresolved D. The CDR3 consists of 14 residues. Germline V gene lookup returns CDR1 SQVTM and CDR2 ANQGSEA. Trimming removed 6 bases at V and 1 base at J, with 16 bases between. CDR3 DNA sequence: TGCAGCGTGACCTTGAGTACTTCTTCCTACGAGCAGTACTTC. Its protein product is CSVTLSTSSYEQYF.

In this sample, this clonotype turned up many times. This chain links TRBV4-2 with TRBJ2-2; D unclear. Trimming stripped 0 bases from V and 0 bases from J, with 14 bases between. The germline CDR1 and CDR2 sequences are LGHNA and YNFKEQ. The CDR3 runs to 18 residues. The CDR3 reads CASSQDRGIGANTGELFF. CDR3 coding DNA: TGTGCCAGCAGCCAAGATCGAGGAATCGGAGCGAACACCGGGGAGCTGTTTTTT.

The CDR3 DNA is TGTGCCAGCAGCCCCCCTACGGGAGCCCCTGAGCAGTTCTTC. This gives the protein CASSPPTGAPEQFF. This chain joins TRBV11-2 and TRBJ2-1; a possible D gene is TRBD2 (6 bases). V was cut by 5 bases and J by 9 bases, with 17 bases left in between. The CDR3 sequence is 14 residues long. Germline CDR1 reads SGHAT; CDR2 reads FQNNGV.

V and J are TRBV28 and TRBJ2-3; a possible D gene is TRBD1 (6 bases). The germline CDR1 and CDR2 sequences are MDHEN and SYDVKM. The CDR3 is 14 amino acids. V lost 7 bases, J lost 3 bases, and 14 bases lay in between. DNA of the CDR3: TGTGCCAGCACCCAACCCGGGACAACAGATACGCAGTATTTT. Protein product: CASTQPGTTDTQYF.

This clonotype was counted a few times. The chain uses TRBV5-5 and TRBJ1-2, with TRBD1 identical over 9 bases. The germline gives CDR1 SGHKS, CDR2 YYEKEE (reference sequence). This CDR3 region has 14 residues. With 5 bases clipped from V and 7 bases from J, the junction kept 9 bases outside the gene matches. The CDR3 DNA sequence: TGTGCCAGCAGTTCCGGGACAGGGTTATCTGGCTACACCTTC. As protein: CASSSGTGLSGYTF.

This clonotype was observed many times. The chain combines TRBV7-2 with TRBJ2-3, with TRBD2 matching 7 bases. CDR3 size: 13 residues. Germline V gene sequence: CDR1 SGHTA, CDR2 FQGNSA. Trimming took 6 bases from V and 6 from J; bases not matched to a gene: 6. The CDR3 is CASRHTSADTQYF. The CDR3 coding sequence is TGTGCCAGCAGACACACTAGCGCCGATACGCAGTATTTT.

The CDR3 DNA sequence: TGCAGTGCTAGTTTAGGGCTAGCCAAAAACATTCAGTACTTC. Amino acids: CSASLGLAKNIQYF. The chain carries TRBV20-1 and TRBJ2-4; no firm D call. Germline CDR1 is DFQATT and CDR2 is SNEGSKA (reference sequence). With 3 bases removed from V and 0 bases from J, the gap between germline ends came to 9 bases. This CDR3 is built from 14 residues.

For the CDR3, the DNA is TGCGCCAGCAGCCCCGACCTCGTCGATGAGCAGTTCTTC. It translates to CASSPDLVDEQFF. The V and J genes are TRBV5-1 and TRBJ2-1; D ambiguous. Trimming cost V 4 bases and J 8 bases, with 13 bases left between them. The CDR3 consists of 13 residues. Germline lookup yields CDR1 SGHRS and CDR2 YFSETQ.

The chain couples TRBV29-1 to TRBJ1-4; unclear D gene. The CDR3 is made up of 13 amino acids. Looked up from germline, CDR1 is SQVTM and CDR2 is ANQGSEA. V was clipped by 8 bases and J by 5 bases, with 15 bases between them. This CDR3 is CSLASGKNEKLFF. Here the CDR3 DNA reads TGCAGCCTTGCCTCGGGGAAGAATGAAAAACTGTTTTTT.

The chain joins TRBV7-2 to TRBJ1-5; TRBD1 agrees at 8 bases. V lost 5 bases and J lost 5; bases outside the gene matches: 14. This CDR3 spans 17 amino acids. Germline V CDR1 and CDR2: SGHTA, FQGNSA. The CDR3 sequence is CASSLRPQRTGHQPQHF. The CDR3, as DNA: TGTGCCAGCAGCCTCCGTCCTCAGCGGACAGGGCATCAGCCCCAGCATTTT.

The chain employs TRBV14 and TRBJ2-1; 11 nucleotides agree with TRBD2. V lost 4 bases and J lost 0; bases outside the gene matches: 5. The germline V gene has CDR1 SGHDN and CDR2 FVKESK. This CDR3 contains 17 residues. CDR3 in DNA: TGTGCCAGCAGCCCCCTGGGACTAGCGGACTCCTACAATGAGCAGTTCTTC. Translation gives CASSPLGLADSYNEQFF.

This rearrangement joins TRBV28 to TRBJ2-7, with 8 bases that match TRBD2. The V gene end was trimmed by 3 bases and the J gene end by 0 bases; junction bases not matched to a gene: 7. Germline-derived CDR1 and CDR2 are MDHEN and SYDVKM. The CDR3 is 16 residues long. In nucleotides, the CDR3 is TGTGCCAGCAGTTTTCGGGGGGGGGCGAACTCCTACGAGCAGTACTTC. As protein: CASSFRGGANSYEQYF.

This chain uses TRBV12-3 or TRBV12-4 with TRBJ2-1; D is unresolved. Trimming shortened V by 3 bases and J by 1 base, and 13 bases separated the two germline ends. This CDR3 region has 16 residues. The CDR3 DNA follows: TGTGCCAGCAGTTTCCGGGTGGCGGTTTCCTACAATGAGCAGTTCTTC. Amino acid sequence: CASSFRVAVSYNEQFF.

This clonotype was observed at least ten times. V gene TRBV20-1 combines with J gene TRBJ2-7; 14 nucleotides match TRBD2. The CDR3 totals 16 residues. Germline-derived CDR1 and CDR2 are DFQATT and SNEGSKA (reference sequence). V shed 1 base, J shed 2 bases, and the junction held 4 bases outside the gene matches. The CDR3 loop is CSARVTTSGRAYEQYF. The CDR3 bases are TGCAGTGCTAGAGTAACGACTAGCGGGAGGGCCTACGAGCAGTACTTC.

The chain recombines TRBV20-1 with TRBJ2-5; D might be TRBD1 or TRBD2, each matching 5 bases. Trimming removed 4 bases from V and 4 bases from J, with 13 bases in between. From germline, CDR1 is DFQATT and CDR2 SNEGSKA (reference sequence). The CDR3 length is 13 residues. CDR3 nucleotide sequence: TGCAGTGCTAAAAGGGACCCTCGAGAGACCCAGTACTTC. It codes for CSAKRDPRETQYF.

This clonotype occurred a few times. The CDR3 sequence: CSAPSQGSIEQFF. In DNA, the CDR3 is TGCAGTGCCCCGTCTCAAGGATCTATCGAACAGTTCTTC. The chain carries TRBV20-1 and TRBJ2-1; unclear D gene. Trimming pared 6 bases from V and 13 bases from J, leaving 22 bases between. CDR3 size: 13 residues. CDR1 and CDR2 from the germline V gene are DFQATT and SNEGSKA (reference sequence).

This clonotype was seen ten or more times. The rearrangement joins TRBV20-1 to TRBJ2-1; tentatively, D is TRBD2 (6 bases). Germline lookup yields CDR1 DFQATT and CDR2 SNEGSKA (reference sequence). The V end was cut by 8 bases, the J end by 10 bases, with 15 bases between. The CDR3 extends over 11 amino acids. The CDR3 loop reads CSPHSGREQFF. The CDR3 coding sequence is TGCAGTCCTCATAGCGGCAGGGAGCAGTTCTTC.

The table lists this clonotype with a few counts. The CDR3 loop reads CASSRSRDTEAFF. CDR3 DNA sequence: TGTGCCAGCTCAAGGTCTCGGGACACTGAAGCTTTCTTT. The chain carries TRBV18 and TRBJ1-1; no definite D call. The CDR3 totals 13 residues. Per the germline V gene, CDR1 is KGHSH and CDR2 is LQKENI. Trimming took off 5 bases at V and 3 bases at J, with 10 bases between the two ends.

In its sample, this clonotype was seen a few times. J is TRBJ2-1 and V is TRBV15; 10 nucleotides align to TRBD2. The CDR3 has 15 amino acids. The germline gives CDR1 LNHNV, CDR2 YYDKDF (reference sequence). Germline trimming cut 10 bases from V and 5 bases from J; bases unmatched to any gene: 11. The CDR3 bases are TGTGCCAAAAAAGCGGGAGGGCCCCCCCACAATGAGCAGTTCTTC. This codes for CAKKAGGPPHNEQFF.

V gene TRBV20-1 combines with J gene TRBJ2-1; D tentatively reads TRBD1 or TRBD2 (5 bases each). Germline V gene data show CDR1 as DFQATT and CDR2 as SNEGSKA (reference sequence). The CDR3 totals 14 residues. Trimming left V 6 bases short and J 2 bases short, with 14 bases between. The CDR3 DNA reads TGCAGTGCAAGGAGCCGGGGCCCCTACAATGAGCAGTTCTTC. Translating it yields CSARSRGPYNEQFF.

Ten or more counts support this clonotype. The CDR3 sequence is CSARAAKMGLAGRYEQYF. The CDR3 DNA follows: TGCAGTGCTAGAGCCGCGAAAATGGGACTAGCGGGACGCTACGAGCAGTACTTC. The chain combines TRBV20-1 with TRBJ2-7, with 13 bases lining up with TRBD2. The CDR3 is 18 amino acids. V lost 1 base and J lost 3; bases outside the gene matches: 12. The V gene's germline CDR1 is DFQATT and CDR2 SNEGSKA (reference sequence).

This clonotype occurred a few times. The chain recombines TRBV7-8 with TRBJ2-7; TRBD1 aligns across 7 bases. The CDR3 spans 14 residues. V lost 5 bases and J lost 5; bases outside the gene matches: 9. Per the germline V gene, CDR1 is SGHVS and CDR2 is FQNEAQ. CDR3 nucleotides: TGTGCCAGCAGCGTAACAAGGGGGACAGACGAGCAGTACTTC. This translates into CASSVTRGTDEQYF.

This clonotype was seen repeatedly, ten times or more. The rearrangement uses TRBV12-3 or TRBV12-4 and TRBJ1-2; D is undetermined. Trimming cost V 0 bases and J 5 bases, with 10 bases left between them. The CDR3 is made up of 14 amino acids. The CDR3 DNA follows: TGTGCCAGCAGTTTAGCGCGAGGAGGGTATGGCTACACCTTC. It translates to CASSLARGGYGYTF.

The gene calls are TRBV20-1 and TRBJ2-3, with D perhaps matching TRBD1 (5 bases). This CDR3 contains 15 residues. Germline CDR1 reads DFQATT; CDR2 reads SNEGSKA (reference sequence). V was cut by 0 bases and J by 6 bases, with 16 bases left in between. The CDR3 DNA follows: TGCAGTGCTAGAGATCGTTCCGCAGGGATCGATACGCAGTATTTT. Amino acids: CSARDRSAGIDTQYF.

There are a few counts of this clonotype. V and J are TRBV5-1 and TRBJ2-3, with D possibly TRBD2 on 5 matching bases. The germline V gene has CDR1 SGHRS and CDR2 YFSETQ. This CDR3 spans 14 amino acids. With 6 bases removed from V and 6 bases from J, the gap between germline ends came to 17 bases. CDR3 sequence: CASKRTPPGDTQYF. CDR3 nucleotide sequence: TGCGCCAGCAAACGGACCCCGCCGGGGGATACGCAGTATTTT.

There are many counts of this clonotype. The DNA for the CDR3 is TGTGCCAGCACCTTCGGACAGAACACTGAAGCTTTCTTT. The encoded protein is CASTFGQNTEAFF. V and J are TRBV6-5 and TRBJ1-1, with D tentatively TRBD1 (5 bases). The CDR3 runs to 13 residues. Germline CDR1 is MNHEY and CDR2 is SVGAGI. V was trimmed by 7 bases and J by 1 base, leaving 10 bases between them.

The sample holds a few counts of this clonotype. The chain uses TRBV4-1 and TRBJ2-7, with 9 bases lining up with TRBD2. Trimming removed 0 bases from V and 2 bases from J; junction bases left unmatched: 5. CDR3 size: 16 residues. Germline V gene sequence: CDR1 MGHRA, CDR2 YSYEKL. CDR3 sequence (DNA): TGCGCCAGCAGCCAAGAGGCGGCTAGCGGGGCCTACGAGCAGTACTTC. Translation gives CASSQEAASGAYEQYF.

The chain recombines TRBV11-2 with TRBJ2-1; 8 bases agree with TRBD2. The germline CDR1 and CDR2 sequences are SGHAT and FQNNGV. The trim removed 9 bases at V and 4 bases at J, leaving 8 bases unmatched. The CDR3 has 14 residues. The CDR3 reads CASELAGGYNEQFF. In nucleotides, the CDR3 is TGTGCCAGTGAATTGGCGGGAGGTTACAATGAGCAGTTCTTC. The full variable domain, its missing parts supplied by reference TRBV11-2 and TRBJ2-1, is EAGVAQSPRYKIIEKRQSVAFWCNPISGHATLYWYQQILGQGPKLLIQFQNNGVVDDSQLPKDRFSAERLKGVDSTLKIQPAKLEDSAVYLCASELAGGYNEQFFGPGTRLTVL.

The table lists this clonotype with many counts. This chain links TRBV4-1 with TRBJ2-5; a weak D match, TRBD1 (5 bases). Germline CDR1 MGHRA, CDR2 YSYEKL. V was clipped by 1 base and J by 5 bases, with 11 bases between them. The CDR3 loop spans 14 amino acids. The CDR3 nucleotides read TGCGCCAGCAGCCAAGTAGGGGTGAATGAGACCCAGTACTTC. Protein sequence: CASSQVGVNETQYF.

This clonotype appeared many times. CDR3 DNA: TGCAGTGCTAGACCTCGGGGACTAGCGGGAGATTTAGATACGCAGTATTTT. Residues: CSARPRGLAGDLDTQYF. The chain links TRBV20-1 to TRBJ2-3; 14 nucleotides align to TRBD2. Looked up from germline, CDR1 is DFQATT and CDR2 is SNEGSKA (reference sequence). After removal of 2 bases from V and 5 bases from J, the junction contained 9 bases not matched to a gene. The CDR3 spans 17 residues.

The table lists this clonotype with a few counts. The CDR3 sequence is CASSDGTGLTYEQYF. In DNA, the CDR3 is TGTGCCAGCAGTGATGGGACAGGGCTGACCTACGAGCAGTACTTC. This chain uses TRBV2 with TRBJ2-7, with TRBD1 matching 9 bases. The trim removed 3 bases at V and 2 bases at J, leaving 5 bases unmatched. Germline V gene lookup returns CDR1 SNHLY and CDR2 FYNNEI. CDR3 length: 15 residues.